This TCR beta chain was sequenced during a study of lymphopenia after photon versus proton radiotherapy. There are 15 residues in the CDR3. J was trimmed by 2 bases and V by 3 bases; bases with no gene match: 3. CDR1 is MDHEN and CDR2 is SYDVKM in the germline V gene. Points from the study as a whole: A bigger post-nadir fall in TCR diversity correlated inversely with survival time in deceased patients. After lymphocyte nadir, photon-treated repertoires showed oligoclonal expansion, especially CD8+ Temra. Only patients who died were analyzed for survival; proton advantage is unproven. Relative stability marked proton patients; photon patients lost diversity and naive cells.

The data were produced by immunoSEQ multiplex PCR, yet TCRdb's version contains in-frame clones alone and is incomplete. There are roughly 41,000 clones in the sample; more than 75% occur only once, and around 2.9% lies in the top ten. This clone appeared once. Antigen specificity is unknown. The material sequenced was peripheral blood, taken from a patient treated with photon-based radiotherapy. This sequence joins TRBV28 and TRBJ1-5; 8 bases fit TRBD1. This sequence was found in a man between 50 and 59 years old with gastric cancer. CDR3 coding DNA: TGTGCCAGCAGTTTGGGCAGGGGGCGCAATCAGCCCCAGCATTTT. It translates to CASSLGRGRNQPQHF.